This entry lists 20 T cell receptor beta chains sequenced from one sample in a study of human T cells and chemical hapten exposure. MiXCR, applied by TCRdb to the RACE reads, yields one record per CDR3 protein. The table includes under 400,000 distinct CDR3 sequences, approximately 5.1% detected once. Time point described: pre-sensitization, week 0. Treatment defined: therapeutic diphenylcyclopropenone sensitization with weekly scalp DPC. Sequenced here: whole blood, sampled in connection with sensitization to the hapten diphenylcyclopropenone (DPC). The source of these receptors is a woman in her fifties or sixties with alopecia areata. Some clones in this sample may be carry-over from other donors' samples.

This clonotype was found a few times. The chain joins TRBV4-1 to TRBJ1-2; D gene uncertain. Trimming left V 1 base short and J 5 bases short, with 20 bases between. The CDR3 extends over 17 amino acids. The germline CDR1 and CDR2 sequences are MGHRA and YSYEKL. Here the CDR3 DNA reads TGCGCCAGCAGCCAAGTCCTGGCTGCCGTTCCGGGTTATGGCTACACCTTC. This codes for CASSQVLAAVPGYGYTF.

This clonotype was recorded at least ten times. The CDR3 sequence is CASSREGYYEQYF. The CDR3 DNA follows: TGTGCCAGCTCACGGGAGGGGTACTACGAGCAGTACTTC. V and J are TRBV6-1 and TRBJ2-7; 8 nucleotides match TRBD2. The CDR3 spans 13 residues. The ends lost 8 bases at V and 3 bases at J; junction bases unmatched: 6. Germline V gives CDR1 MNHNS, CDR2 SASEGT.

This clonotype was detected ten times or more. The rearrangement uses TRBV7-2 and TRBJ1-4; 8 bases match TRBD1. Germline assignment: CDR1 SGHTA and CDR2 FQGNSA. The CDR3 covers 14 residues. The V gene end was trimmed by 1 base and the J gene end by 11 bases; junction bases not matched to a gene: 6. The CDR3 loop reads CASSLGLQGEKLFF. DNA for the CDR3: TGTGCCAGCAGCTTAGGATTACAGGGGGAGAAACTGTTTTTT.

In this sample, this clonotype turned up many times. The chain links TRBV6-2 or TRBV6-3 to TRBJ1-4; D call uncertain. This CDR3 has 11 amino acids. In germline, CDR1 is MNHEY, CDR2 SVGEGT. Trimming removed 4 bases from V and 7 bases from J, with 4 bases in between. The CDR3 DNA reads as TGTGCCAGCAGTTCGTTTGAAAAACTGTTTTTT. Its protein product is CASSSFEKLFF.

This clonotype has more than one count but fewer than ten. The chain joins TRBV20-1 to TRBJ2-7; 13 positions match TRBD2. With V trimmed by 5 bases and J by 6 bases, 10 bases remained unmatched. The CDR3 spans 15 residues. Germline CDR1 and CDR2: DFQATT and SNEGSKA (reference sequence). This CDR3 is CSARTSGSVSSEQYF. CDR3 nucleotide sequence: TGCAGTGCTCGGACTAGCGGGAGCGTTAGTTCCGAGCAGTACTTC.

This clonotype showed up many times. This chain connects TRBV5-6 to TRBJ1-1; the D gene is possibly TRBD1 (5 bases). The ends were cut back, 1 base at V and 1 base at J, with 11 bases in the middle. CDR3 length: 15 residues. Germline CDR1 SGHDT, CDR2 YYEEEE. The CDR3 DNA sequence: TGTGCCAGCAGCTTGAATTGGGGGAGGAACACTGAAGCTTTCTTT. This codes for CASSLNWGRNTEAFF.

This clonotype showed up just a few times. This chain uses TRBV30 with TRBJ2-6; maybe TRBD2 (6 bases). The CDR3 extends over 14 amino acids. V was shortened by 4 bases and J by 0 bases, with 7 bases between the two germline ends. The V gene's germline CDR1 is GTSNPN and CDR2 SVGIG (reference sequence). CDR3 DNA sequence: TGTGCCTGGACGCGGGACTCTGGGGCCAACGTCCTGACTTTC. It translates to CAWTRDSGANVLTF.

V usage is TRBV2 and J usage is TRBJ2-1; 8 positions agree with TRBD1. The J segment lost 4 bases and the V segment lost 4 bases, leaving 6 bases of the junction unmatched. The length of the CDR3 is 15 residues. Germline V CDR1 and CDR2: SNHLY, FYNNEI. CDR3 nucleotide sequence: TGTGCCAGCAGTGGAACCGGGACAGGTTACAATGAGCAGTTCTTC. Its translation is CASSGTGTGYNEQFF.

The genes are TRBV2 and TRBJ2-7; TRBD2 matches 8 bases. CDR1 is SNHLY and CDR2 is FYNNEI in the germline V gene. CDR3 length equals 15 residues. V trimming: 4 bases; J trimming: 2 bases; junction bases outside the gene matches: 7. The CDR3 reads CASSVEAGGTYEQYF. CDR3 in DNA: TGTGCCAGCAGTGTAGAGGCGGGGGGAACCTACGAGCAGTACTTC.

This chain joins TRBV4-3 and TRBJ2-1; no definite D call. Germline CDR1 and CDR2: LGHNA and YSLEER. Trimming took off 5 bases at V and 9 bases at J, with 14 bases between the two ends. The CDR3 spans 13 residues. The CDR3 DNA reads TGCGCCAGCAGCACTCGGACCGGCACTGAGCAGTTCTTC. Residues: CASSTRTGTEQFF.

The chain has TRBV20-1 and TRBJ1-1, with D possibly TRBD1 on 5 matching bases. V lost 6 bases and J 1 base, leaving 15 bases between the germline ends. Germline V gene sequence: CDR1 DFQATT, CDR2 SNEGSKA (reference sequence). This CDR3 has 14 residues. The CDR3 sequence is CSARGGGENTEAFF. In nucleotides, the CDR3 is TGCAGTGCCCGCGGGGGGGGAGAGAACACTGAAGCTTTCTTT.

This clonotype has a count of ten or more. The chain recombines TRBV29-1 with TRBJ2-3; D uncertain. Germline V CDR1 and CDR2: SQVTM, ANQGSEA. Trimming removed 5 bases from V and 0 bases from J, with 9 bases in between. The CDR3 length is 13 residues. The DNA for the CDR3 is TGCAGCGTTCGTAGTGCGAGCACAGATACGCAGTATTTT. Translating gives CSVRSASTDTQYF.

At least ten counts were recorded for this clonotype. The V and J genes are TRBV5-1 and TRBJ2-3, with D possibly matching TRBD1 (5 bases). This CDR3 region has 14 residues. V was pared by 1 base and J by 2 bases, with 8 bases between. CDR1 SGHRS and CDR2 YFSETQ come from the germline V gene. The CDR3 spells CASSLSGHTDTQYF. CDR3 nucleotides: TGCGCCAGCAGCTTGTCAGGGCACACAGATACGCAGTATTTT.

This clonotype was seen many times. This rearrangement joins TRBV6-2 or TRBV6-3 to TRBJ2-1; D is uncertain. The CDR3 runs 14 residues. The germline gives CDR1 MNHEY, CDR2 SVGEGT. Trimming left V 7 bases short and J 3 bases short, with 13 bases between. The CDR3 loop is CASKAKLHYNEQFF. The DNA for the CDR3 is TGTGCCAGCAAGGCGAAGCTCCACTACAATGAGCAGTTCTTC.

The table lists this clonotype with a few counts. V gene TRBV6-6 combines with J gene TRBJ1-4; D might be TRBD1 (6 bases). The CDR3 runs 16 residues. V shed 0 bases and J shed 4 bases, with 12 bases lying between them. Looked up from germline, CDR1 is MNHNY and CDR2 is SVGAGI (reference sequence). CDR3: CASSYSPGAHNEKLFF. Written as DNA, the CDR3 is TGTGCCAGCAGTTACTCGCCGGGGGCCCATAATGAAAAACTGTTTTTT.

This clonotype was observed at least ten times. The rearrangement links TRBV24-1 to TRBJ2-5, with D tentatively TRBD1 (6 bases). Trimming took 4 bases from V and 4 from J, leaving 15 bases between them. The CDR3 contains 15 residues. CDR1 and CDR2 (germline): KGHDR, SFDVKD. The CDR3 loop is CATSDPDRFGETQYF. The CDR3 DNA is TGTGCCACCAGTGACCCAGACAGGTTCGGAGAGACCCAGTACTTC.

The DNA for the CDR3 is TGCAGTGCTAGAGATAGAGTAGATACGCAGTATTTT. This translates into CSARDRVDTQYF. V gene TRBV20-1 combines with J gene TRBJ2-3; D remains unclear. The V end was cut by 0 bases, the J end by 5 bases, with 6 bases between. The CDR3 has 12 residues. Germline lookup yields CDR1 DFQATT and CDR2 SNEGSKA (reference sequence).

There are many counts of this clonotype. The chain has TRBV5-1 and TRBJ2-3; 7 bases align to TRBD1. The CDR3 contains 17 residues. V gave up 4 bases and J gave up 0 bases; unmatched junction bases: 11. In germline, CDR1 is SGHRS, CDR2 YFSETQ. CDR3 amino acids: CASSRTGSPTSTDTQYF. The DNA for the CDR3 is TGCGCCAGCAGCCGGACAGGTTCCCCGACTAGCACAGATACGCAGTATTTT.

V is TRBV28 and J is TRBJ2-2; 8 bases match TRBD1. The CDR3 covers 16 residues. The junction had 6 bases not matched to a gene; V was cut back by 5 bases and J by 1 base. CDR1 and CDR2 (germline): MDHEN, SYDVKM. CDR3 loop: CASSVDRGRNTGELFF. The CDR3, as DNA: TGTGCCAGCAGTGTAGACAGGGGACGGAACACCGGGGAGCTGTTTTTT. The variable domain in full, completed from reference TRBV28 and TRBJ2-2, reads DVKVTQSSRYLVKRTGEKVFLECVQDMDHENMFWYRQDPGLGLRLIYFSYDVKMKEKGDIPEGYSVSREKKERFSLILESASTNQTSMYLCASSVDRGRNTGELFFGEGSRLTVL.

Ten or more counts support this clonotype. J is TRBJ2-5 and V is TRBV14; no clear D gene. CDR1 SGHDN and CDR2 FVKESK come from the germline V gene. The germline V and J ends were trimmed by 1 base and 1 base, with 7 bases remaining between them. The CDR3 is 14 residues long. The CDR3 nucleotides are TGTGCCAGCAGCCAAGCTGGGGTCCAAGAGACCCAGTACTTC. Amino acid sequence: CASSQAGVQETQYF.